This T cell receptor beta chain emerged from a study of memory CD4+ T cells and cytomegalovirus serostatus (dated by TCRdb to about 2019). The study in broad terms: The roughly 35 healthy Belgian adults in the cohort included 9 who were CMV seropositive and approximately 24 who were CMV seronegative. To replicate a published TCR-based CMV serostatus classifier, the study sequenced CD4+ memory TCRbeta repertoires from a Belgian cohort whose cytomegalovirus serostatus was known. Beyond this particular receptor, the publication reports: Unlike the original study, which covered naive and memory CD4+ and CD8+ populations, the Belgian study sequenced only CD4+CD45RO+ memory cells. Results were interpreted as suggesting that the CMV-associated TCR signature is largely present in the CD4+ memory repertoire. For predicting CMV serostatus, the median bootstrapped AUC was roughly 0.95 using the original framework and 0.9 to 0.92 using a US-trained random forest. A median bootstrapped AUC of almost 0.96 with a 95% CI of 0.76-1.00 was achieved on the Belgian cohort by the original-framework classifier. Of around 150 previously reported CMV-associated TCRbeta sequences, some 67 appeared in the CD4+ memory repertoires, each in one to five individuals.

Single viable CD3+CD4+CD8-CD45RO+ cells were sorted as memory CD4+ T cells on a FACSAria II. CMV serostatus was determined using a Roche Elecsys assay that detects serum IgG against CMV pp150, pp28, p38 and p52. Following thawing, total CD4+ T cells were enriched through positive selection using CD4 magnetic microbeads. The samples came from a different study that was designed specifically to examine the CD4+ T cell memory repertoire. Peripheral blood mononuclear cells were isolated and cryopreserved following standard operating procedures; serum was stored at -80 °C. The staining relied on CD3-PerCP (BW264/56), CD4-APC (RPA-T4), CD45RO-PE (UCHT1) and CD8-Pacific Orange (3B5) antibodies, and Sytox blue was used to exclude non-viable cells. Genomic DNA was extracted from sorted cells with the Quick-DNA Microprep Kit. TCRbeta DNA was amplified with the immunoSEQ hsTCRbeta kit following the manufacturer's protocol. An Illumina MiSeq instrument was used to sequence the TCRbeta libraries. Per the original workflow: Following removal of out-of-frame sequences, 2.4 million or so distinct TCRbeta sequences were retained, with an average of roughly 62,000 per individual. Each individual was scored using the number of around 180 previously reported CMV-associated TCRbeta sequences that the individual carried and the total number of productive distinct TCRbeta sequences. A beta-binomial model was reimplemented in Python, and scikit-learn random forests with default parameters were trained on data from the US cohort. Classifier performance on the Belgian cohort was reported as the median AUC with percentile confidence intervals calculated over 10,000 bootstrap iterations. TCRdb holds this immuneACCESS table with in-frame rearrangements only. Some clones are missing; in checked studies, unresolved V genes explain under half, and the rest has no known cause. V, J and clone size derive from that table, while D and trimming were established from the DNA sequence. The sample table contains tens of thousands of clones; only one count was recorded for around three quarters of them. Of the sample, about 2.7% falls within the top ten clones.

Of note for this clone: Its antigen is unknown. One base away there is no much larger clone; base qualities are not given.

The CDR3 numbers 15 residues from cysteine through phenylalanine. The read is trimmed to its CDR3 DNA, 45 bases read in frame from base 1. At the junction V is shortened by 5 bases and J by 7 bases; bases outside the gene matches: 5. Based on the germline V gene, the CDR1 and CDR2 sequences are SGHTA and FQGTGA. The sequence derives from an adult in good health and CMV-seropositive. The material sequenced was memory CD4+ T cells from blood. This chain is built from TRBV7-3 and TRBJ2-1; TRBD2 lines up with 13 middle nucleotides. The bases read TGTGCCAGCAGCATGGGACTAGCGGGAAATAATGAGCAGTTCTTC. Protein translation: CASSMGLAGNNEQFF.